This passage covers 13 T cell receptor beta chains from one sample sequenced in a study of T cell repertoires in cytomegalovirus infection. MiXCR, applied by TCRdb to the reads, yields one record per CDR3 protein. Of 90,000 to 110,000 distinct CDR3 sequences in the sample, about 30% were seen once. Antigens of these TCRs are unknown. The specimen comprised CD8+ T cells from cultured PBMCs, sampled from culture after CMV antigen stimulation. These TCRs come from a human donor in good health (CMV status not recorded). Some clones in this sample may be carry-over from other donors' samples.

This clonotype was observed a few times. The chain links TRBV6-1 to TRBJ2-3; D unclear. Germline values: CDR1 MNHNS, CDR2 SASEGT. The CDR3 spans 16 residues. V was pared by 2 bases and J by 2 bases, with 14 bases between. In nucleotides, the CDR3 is TGTGCCAGCAGTGAAACGACCGAGACCTTCACAGATACGCAGTATTTT. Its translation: CASSETTETFTDTQYF.

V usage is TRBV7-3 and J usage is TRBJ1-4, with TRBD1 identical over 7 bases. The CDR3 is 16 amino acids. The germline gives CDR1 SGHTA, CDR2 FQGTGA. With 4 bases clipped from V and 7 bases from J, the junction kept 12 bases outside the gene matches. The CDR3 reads CASSSNSDRESEKLFF. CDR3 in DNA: TGTGCCAGCAGCTCCAATTCAGACAGGGAAAGTGAAAAACTGTTTTTT.

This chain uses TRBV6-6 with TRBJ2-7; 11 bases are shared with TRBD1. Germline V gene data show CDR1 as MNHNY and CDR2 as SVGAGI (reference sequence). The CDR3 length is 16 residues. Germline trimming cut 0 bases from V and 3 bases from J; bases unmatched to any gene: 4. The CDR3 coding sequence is TGTGCCAGCAGTTACTCGATCGGGACAGGGGGCTACGAGCAGTACTTC. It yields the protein CASSYSIGTGGYEQYF.

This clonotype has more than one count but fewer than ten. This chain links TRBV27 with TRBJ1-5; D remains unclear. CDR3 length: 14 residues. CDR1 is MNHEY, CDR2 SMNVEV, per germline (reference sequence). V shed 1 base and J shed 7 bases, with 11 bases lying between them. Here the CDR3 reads CASSLFGVGQPQHF. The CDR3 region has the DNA TGTGCCAGCAGTTTATTCGGGGTGGGACAGCCCCAGCATTTT.

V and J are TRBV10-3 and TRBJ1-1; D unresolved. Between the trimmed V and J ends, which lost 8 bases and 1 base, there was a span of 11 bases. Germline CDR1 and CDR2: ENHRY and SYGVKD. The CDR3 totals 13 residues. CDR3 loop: CAILDIQNTEAFF. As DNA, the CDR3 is TGTGCCATCCTTGATATCCAGAACACTGAAGCTTTCTTT.

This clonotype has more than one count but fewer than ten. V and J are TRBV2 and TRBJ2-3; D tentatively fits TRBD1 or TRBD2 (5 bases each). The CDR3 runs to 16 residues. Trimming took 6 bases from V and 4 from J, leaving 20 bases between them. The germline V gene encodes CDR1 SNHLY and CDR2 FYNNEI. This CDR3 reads CASSQSQIRGADTQYF. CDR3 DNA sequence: TGTGCCAGCAGCCAGTCCCAGATCAGAGGGGCAGATACGCAGTATTTT. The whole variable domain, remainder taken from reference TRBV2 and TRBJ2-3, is EPEVTQTPSHQVTQMGQEVILRCVPISNHLYFYWYRQILGQKVEFLVSFYNNEISEKSEIFDDQFSVERPDGSNFTLKIRSTKLEDSAMYFCASSQSQIRGADTQYFGPGTRLTVL.

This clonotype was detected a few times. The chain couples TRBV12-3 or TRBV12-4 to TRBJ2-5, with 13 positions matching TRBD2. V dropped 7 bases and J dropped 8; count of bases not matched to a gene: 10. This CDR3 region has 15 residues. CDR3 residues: CASTKGTSGGGTQYF. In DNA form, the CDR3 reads TGTGCCAGCACCAAGGGAACTAGCGGGGGGGGCACCCAGTACTTC.

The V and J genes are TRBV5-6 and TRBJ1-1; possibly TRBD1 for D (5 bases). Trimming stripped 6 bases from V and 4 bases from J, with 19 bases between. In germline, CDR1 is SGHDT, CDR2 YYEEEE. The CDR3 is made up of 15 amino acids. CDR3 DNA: TGTGCCAGCACCCCCCCTGTAGGGGCGGGCACTGAAGCTTTCTTT. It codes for CASTPPVGAGTEAFF.

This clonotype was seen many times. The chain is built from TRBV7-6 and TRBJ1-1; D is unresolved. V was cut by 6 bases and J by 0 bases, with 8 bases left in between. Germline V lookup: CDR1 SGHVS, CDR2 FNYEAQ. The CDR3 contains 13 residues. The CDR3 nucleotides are TGTGCCAGCAGTGCCCTGATGAACACTGAAGCTTTCTTT. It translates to CASSALMNTEAFF.

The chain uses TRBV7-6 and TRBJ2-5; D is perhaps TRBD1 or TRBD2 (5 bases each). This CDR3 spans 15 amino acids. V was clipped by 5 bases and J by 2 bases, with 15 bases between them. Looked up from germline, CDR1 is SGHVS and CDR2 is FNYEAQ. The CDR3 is CASSQSWDGQETQYF. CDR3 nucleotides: TGTGCCAGCAGCCAATCTTGGGACGGACAAGAGACCCAGTACTTC.

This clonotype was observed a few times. CDR3 residues: CASRGTVHEQYF. DNA for the CDR3: TGTGCCAGTAGAGGGACAGTCCACGAGCAGTACTTC. The chain couples TRBV2 to TRBJ2-7, with 7 nucleotides matching TRBD1. With 9 bases clipped from V and 5 bases from J, the junction kept 7 bases outside the gene matches. The germline V gene encodes CDR1 SNHLY and CDR2 FYNNEI. The CDR3 loop spans 12 amino acids.

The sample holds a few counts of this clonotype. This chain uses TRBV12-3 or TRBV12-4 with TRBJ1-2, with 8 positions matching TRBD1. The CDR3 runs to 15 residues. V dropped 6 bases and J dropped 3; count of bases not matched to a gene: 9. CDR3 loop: CASRNPGGRDYGYTF. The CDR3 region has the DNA TGTGCCAGCAGAAACCCAGGGGGCCGGGACTATGGCTACACCTTC.

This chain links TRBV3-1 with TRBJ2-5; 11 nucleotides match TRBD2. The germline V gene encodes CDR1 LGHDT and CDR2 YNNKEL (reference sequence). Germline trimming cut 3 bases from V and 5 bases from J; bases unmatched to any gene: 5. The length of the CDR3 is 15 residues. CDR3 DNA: TGTGCCAGCAGCCAGCCTAGCGGGGGGATTGAGACCCAGTACTTC. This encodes CASSQPSGGIETQYF.